The rows below give T cell receptor beta chains drawn from one sample of a study of control samples from healthy donors and cancer patients. Produced via immunoSEQ multiplex PCR; TCRdb's table is partial and in-frame only. The sample lists about 140,000 clones; about nine tenths were seen once. Specimen: blood. The receptors derive from a woman in her 30s in good health. Each CDR3 is given with its conserved first and last residue. The D gene is left open where the match is weak. Clone sizes are given selectively: once, few, many, or a class where the clone is expanded.

j_call	clone_size	v_call	d_call	cdr3_nt	cdr3_aa
TRBJ2-1	once	TRBV21-1	.	TGTGCCAGCAGCAAGATGAACATAAGGGACAGACGGACTAGCGCGTTGGGTGATGAGCAGTTCTTC	CASSKMNIRDRRTSALGDEQFF
TRBJ1-3	.	TRBV5-1	TRBD1	TGCGCCAGCAGCGGGCCGGGACAGTTAGCTAACACCATATATTTT	CASSGPGQLANTIYF
TRBJ2-3	.	TRBV25-1	.	TGTGCCAGCAGTGAATATACAGATACGCAGTATTTT	CASSEYTDTQYF
TRBJ1-6	.	TRBV28	.	TGTGCCTCCCGAGGGCAGGGAGAGGGTTCACCCCTCCACTTT	CASRGQGEGSPLHF
TRBJ1-2	.	TRBV11-2	.	TGTGCCAGCAGCTTAGATGCGGCCCGGGCAGAAAAGAATCGTGGCTACACCTTC	CASSLDAARAEKNRGYTF
TRBJ1-2	.	TRBV6-5	TRBD1	TGTGCCAGCAGCATACAGGGGACCTATGGCTACACCTTC	CASSIQGTYGYTF
TRBJ1-5	.	TRBV19	.	TGTGCCAGTAGTCCCCCGGGGGGCAATCAGCCCCAGCATTTT	CASSPPGGNQPQHF
TRBJ1-5	.	TRBV11-2	TRBD1	TGTGCCAGCAGCTTTACAGGGGTGCAGCCCCAGCATTTT	CASSFTGVQPQHF
TRBJ2-5	.	TRBV6-5	TRBD2	TGTGCCAGCAGTCCGGGACTAGCGATAGAGACCCAGTACTTC	CASSPGLAIETQYF
TRBJ2-1	.	TRBV3-1/TRBV3-2	TRBD1	TGTGCCAGCAGCCATCTCCAGGGGGCTCACAATGAGCAGTTCTTC	CASSHLQGAHNEQFF
TRBJ1-4	.	TRBV25-1	TRBD1	TGTGCCAGCAGTGAAAGACAGGGGGCGCAAAAACTGTTTTTT	CASSERQGAQKLFF
TRBJ2-3	.	TRBV5-1	TRBD2	TGCGCCAGCAGCTCTGTGGGTACTAGCGGGAGCACAGATACGCAGTATTTT	CASSSVGTSGSTDTQYF
TRBJ1-2	.	TRBV3-1/TRBV3-2	TRBD1	TGTGCCAGCAGCCAAGGGGACAGTAACTATGGCTACACCTTC	CASSQGDSNYGYTF
TRBJ2-1	.	TRBV10-3	.	TGTGCCATCAGTGGGGGTTACAATGAGCAGTTCTTC	CAISGGYNEQFF
TRBJ2-2	few	TRBV5-1	TRBD1	TGCGCCAGCAGCTCAGGACAGGGGGGCACCGGGGAGCTGTTTTTT	CASSSGQGGTGELFF
TRBJ2-5	.	TRBV6-1	.	TGTGCCAGCAGTGAAAGTTGGGACTCAGGGACCCAGTACTTC	CASSESWDSGTQYF
TRBJ2-7	.	TRBV5-1	TRBD2	TGCGCCAGCAGCAACCCAGCGGGAATCTTTGGCGAGCAGTACTTC	CASSNPAGIFGEQYF
TRBJ2-7	.	TRBV18	TRBD2	TGTGCCAGCTCACCACCGGCTAGCGGGACCAGCGAGCAGTACTTC	CASSPPASGTSEQYF
TRBJ1-6	once	TRBV2	.	TGTGCCAGCAGTGAACTGGACCCCCTTCTTGATTCACCCCTCCACTTT	CASSELDPLLDSPLHF
TRBJ2-1	few	TRBV6-4	TRBD2	TGTGCCAGCAGTGTGGGACTAGCGGGAAGGAACAATGAGCAGTTCTTC	CASSVGLAGRNNEQFF
TRBJ2-2	.	TRBV6-5	.	TGTGCCAGCCGCGATGACGGAGTGGTCGGGGAGCTGTTTTTT	CASRDDGVVGELFF
TRBJ2-3	.	TRBV9	TRBD1	TGTGCCAGCAGCAAAAAGTCGGTGACTTCTGCAGGGGGAGATACGCAGTATTTT	CASSKKSVTSAGGDTQYF
TRBJ1-1	.	TRBV6-5	.	TGTGCCAGCAGTTACGGGTCGTTGGGTAACACTGAAGCTTTCTTT	CASSYGSLGNTEAFF
TRBJ2-5	.	TRBV20-1	.	TGCAGTGCTAGTCCCAAGTACTTC	CSASPKYF
TRBJ2-7	.	TRBV28	TRBD2	TGTGCCAGCAGTGAGACTAGCGGGCTTGCCTACGAGCAGTACTTC	CASSETSGLAYEQYF
TRBJ2-1	.	TRBV5-1	TRBD2	TGCGCCAGCAGCCCCAGGGGTTTGTCTAGCGGGAGTTACAATGAGCAGTTCTTC	CASSPRGLSSGSYNEQFF
TRBJ2-7	once	TRBV14	.	TGTGCCAGCAGCCCTTGGCGGGGCAATCAGTACTTC	CASSPWRGNQYF
TRBJ2-7	once	TRBV3-1/TRBV3-2	.	TGTGCCAGCAGCCAAGATCCCGGGGGTCCCTACGAGCAGTACTTC	CASSQDPGGPYEQYF
TRBJ1-5	.	TRBV6-5	TRBD1	TGTGCCAGCACCGGGACAGCCAATCAGCCCCAGCATTTT	CASTGTANQPQHF
TRBJ2-1	few	TRBV20-1	.	TGCAGTGCTAGGTACTATTGGGAGCAGTTCTTC	CSARYYWEQFF
TRBJ2-1	.	TRBV15	TRBD2	TGTGCCACCAGCAGTGAAAGCGGGAGCAATGAGCAGTTCTTC	CATSSESGSNEQFF
TRBJ2-7	.	TRBV11-2	.	TGTGCCAGCAGCCCCCGTCGGGTGAGGGAGCAGTACTTC	CASSPRRVREQYF
TRBJ2-7	once	TRBV5-1	TRBD1	TGCGCCAGCAGCTTGGCCCGGACAGGGTTATCCTACGAGCAGTACTTC	CASSLARTGLSYEQYF
TRBJ2-1	.	TRBV2	TRBD1	TGTGCCAGCAGTCGGGACAGCAATGAGCAGTTCTTC	CASSRDSNEQFF
TRBJ1-1	.	TRBV27	.	TGTGCCAGCAGTTTATCCTTGCTGAACACTGAAGCTTTCTTT	CASSLSLLNTEAFF
TRBJ1-5	.	TRBV19	.	TGTGCCAGTAGTATGCAGGCGGATCAGCCCCAGCATTTT	CASSMQADQPQHF
TRBJ2-1	.	TRBV27	TRBD2	TGTGCCAGCAGTTTATTTGGCGGCGGGAGCTCCTACAATGAGCAGTTCTTC	CASSLFGGGSSYNEQFF
TRBJ2-7	.	TRBV19	.	TGTGCCAGTAGTACCGTCTTATTCTACGAGCAGTACTTC	CASSTVLFYEQYF
TRBJ2-3	.	TRBV7-2	TRBD1	TGTGCCAGCATCAGGGGGCACGGCACAGATACGCAGTATTTT	CASIRGHGTDTQYF
TRBJ1-6	.	TRBV10-1	.	TGCGCCAGCGGGGGGGGGACCCCGAGCTCCTATAATTCACCCCTCCACTTT	CASGGGTPSSYNSPLHF
TRBJ2-5	once	TRBV30	TRBD1	TGTGCCTGCCACGGACAGGGGGGTCGGGAGACCCAGTACTTC	CACHGQGGRETQYF
TRBJ2-3	.	TRBV5-8	.	TGTGCCAGCAGCTCGAAGACTAGCACAGATACGCAGTATTTT	CASSSKTSTDTQYF
TRBJ2-2	.	TRBV9	.	TGTGCCAGCAGTAACACCGGGGAGCTGTTTTTT	CASSNTGELFF
TRBJ1-1	.	TRBV12-2	.	TGTGCAAGTCGCTCTTCTATCGTTACGGCACCTTTCTTT	CASRSSIVTAPFF
TRBJ2-5	.	TRBV4-1	.	TGCGCCAGCAGCCAAGAAGGGACGCCCGGGCAGACCCAGTACTTC	CASSQEGTPGQTQYF
TRBJ2-1	.	TRBV6-4	.	TGTGCCAGCAGTGTCCGGGCCAGTGGGGGGGAGCAGTTCTTC	CASSVRASGGEQFF
TRBJ2-3	.	TRBV3-1/TRBV3-2	.	TGTGCCAGCAGCCAGATGGCGGGTGGTTCAGATACGCAGTATTTT	CASSQMAGGSDTQYF
TRBJ2-7	.	TRBV19	.	TGTGCCAGTAGTGTCACGGGCTACGAGCAGTACTTC	CASSVTGYEQYF
TRBJ1-6	.	TRBV5-4	.	TGTGCCAGCAGCCCGCCGGGAAGGTCAACATATAATTCACCCCTCCACTTT	CASSPPGRSTYNSPLHF
TRBJ2-1	.	TRBV5-1	TRBD1	TGCGCCAGCAGCTGGGACAGGGCGGCTTTCAATGAGCAGTTCTTC	CASSWDRAAFNEQFF
TRBJ1-4	.	TRBV18	.	TGTGCCAGCTCACCGAACCTCCCCTCCTCAGGGGTAGGGGAAAAACTGTTTTTT	CASSPNLPSSGVGEKLFF
TRBJ1-1	.	TRBV10-3	.	TGTGCCATCAGCCTGGGGGGGCAGGACACTGAAGCTTTCTTT	CAISLGGQDTEAFF
TRBJ1-2	few	TRBV6-6	.	TGTGCCAGCGAAGACTACACTAACTATGGCTACACCTTC	CASEDYTNYGYTF
TRBJ2-1	.	TRBV6-6	.	TGTGCCAGCAGTTACTCGATCAGGAACTACAATGAGCAGTTCTTC	CASSYSIRNYNEQFF